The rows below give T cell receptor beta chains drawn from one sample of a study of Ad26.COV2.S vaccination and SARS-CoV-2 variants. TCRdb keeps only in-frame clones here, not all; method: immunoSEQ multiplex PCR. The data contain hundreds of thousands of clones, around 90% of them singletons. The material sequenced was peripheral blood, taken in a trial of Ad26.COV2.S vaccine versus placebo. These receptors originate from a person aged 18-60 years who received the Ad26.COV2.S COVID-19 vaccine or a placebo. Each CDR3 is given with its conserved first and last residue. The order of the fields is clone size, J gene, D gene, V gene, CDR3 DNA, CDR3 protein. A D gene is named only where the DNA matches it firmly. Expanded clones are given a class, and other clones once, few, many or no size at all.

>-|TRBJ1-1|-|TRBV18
TGTGCCAGCTCACCCAATTTCATGAACACTGAAGCTTTCTTT
CASSPNFMNTEAFF
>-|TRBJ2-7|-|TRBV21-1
TGTGCCAGCAGCACCCCCCCGACCTCACCCCGCTTCGAGCAGTACTTC
CASSTPPTSPRFEQYF
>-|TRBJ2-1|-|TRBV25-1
TGTGCCAGCAGTGGTGTCTATTCCTCCTACAATGAGCAGTTCTTC
CASSGVYSSYNEQFF
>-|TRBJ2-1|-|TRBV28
TGTGCCAGCAGTTCCCCTGGATCGAACCTCAATGAGCAGTTCTTC
CASSSPGSNLNEQFF
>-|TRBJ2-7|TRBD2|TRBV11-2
TGTGCCAGCAGCTTAGAACTAGCGGACTCCTACGAGCAGTACTTC
CASSLELADSYEQYF
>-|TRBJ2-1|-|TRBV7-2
TGTGCCAGCAGCTATTTCGCGGGGAGCTCCTACAATGAGCAGTTCTTC
CASSYFAGSSYNEQFF
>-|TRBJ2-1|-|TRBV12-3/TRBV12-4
TGTGCCAGCAGTTTACTTAGTGAGCAGTTCTTC
CASSLLSEQFF
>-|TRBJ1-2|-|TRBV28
TGTGCCAGCAGTTTGAGGATCAACTATGGCTACACCTTC
CASSLRINYGYTF
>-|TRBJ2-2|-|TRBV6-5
TGTGCCAGCAGTTACAAGGCGGCGGGGGAGCTGTTTTTT
CASSYKAAGELFF
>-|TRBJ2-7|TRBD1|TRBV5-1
TGCGCCAGCAGCTATCCGGAGACAGGGCACTACGAGCAGTACTTC
CASSYPETGHYEQYF
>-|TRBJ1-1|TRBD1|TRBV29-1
TGCAGCGTTGTAGGGGGCGCTTCTGAAGCTTTCTTT
CSVVGGASEAFF
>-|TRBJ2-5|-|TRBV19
TGTGCCAGTAGTATATGGGGGTCACAAGAGACCCAGTACTTC
CASSIWGSQETQYF
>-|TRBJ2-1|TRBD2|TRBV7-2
TGTGCCAGCAGCACGGGACTAGCTATTCCTGAGCAGTTCTTC
CASSTGLAIPEQFF
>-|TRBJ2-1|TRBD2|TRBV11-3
TGTGCCAGCAGTCTAGCGGGAGGGATTGAGCAGTTCTTC
CASSLAGGIEQFF
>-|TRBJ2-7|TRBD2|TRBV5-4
TGTGCCAGCAGCTTTAGCGGGAGGAGCTCCTACGAGCAGTACTTC
CASSFSGRSSYEQYF
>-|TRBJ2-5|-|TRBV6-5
TGTGCCAGCAGTCTTCGACAACACCAAGAGACCCAGTACTTC
CASSLRQHQETQYF
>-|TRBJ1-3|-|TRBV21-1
TGTGCCAGCAGCAAACGGAGGACAGGGGTAGGAAACACCATATATTTT
CASSKRRTGVGNTIYF
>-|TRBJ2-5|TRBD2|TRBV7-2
TGTGCCAGCAGCTTTCCCGGGACTAGCTTGATCCAGTACTTC
CASSFPGTSLIQYF
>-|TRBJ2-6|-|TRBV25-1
TGTGCCAGCAGTGTGGCATCTGGGGCCAACGTCCTGACTTTC
CASSVASGANVLTF
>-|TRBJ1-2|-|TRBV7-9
TGTGCCAGCAGCGGAGAGATCTATGGCTACACCTTC
CASSGEIYGYTF
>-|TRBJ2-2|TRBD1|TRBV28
TGTGCCAGCAGGTCGCAGGGACAGATGGGGACCGGGGAGCTGTTTTTT
CASRSQGQMGTGELFF
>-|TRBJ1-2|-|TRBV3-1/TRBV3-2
TGTGCCAGCAGCCAAGGGTCGACAGGAGCGAACTATGGCTACACCTTC
CASSQGSTGANYGYTF
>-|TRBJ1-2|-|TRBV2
TGTGCCAGCAGTGAAAAAACAGGGTCCGCGGATGGCTACACCTTC
CASSEKTGSADGYTF
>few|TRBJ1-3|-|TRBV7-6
TGTGCCAGCAGCTTAGAAGGCTCTGGAAACACCATATATTTT
CASSLEGSGNTIYF
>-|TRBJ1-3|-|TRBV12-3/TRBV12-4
TGTGCCAGCAGTCGACCCGGAAACACCATATATTTT
CASSRPGNTIYF
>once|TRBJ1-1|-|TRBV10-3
TGTGCCATCAGTGGGTCTACCGGGAACACTGAAGCTTTCTTT
CAISGSTGNTEAFF
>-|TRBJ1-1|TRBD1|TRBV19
TGTGCCAGTCGCTTGGGACAGAAAGAAGCTTTCTTT
CASRLGQKEAFF
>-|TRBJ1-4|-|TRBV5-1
TGCGCCAGCAGCTTGGCGGGGGGGAGTAATGAAAAACTGTTTTTT
CASSLAGGSNEKLFF
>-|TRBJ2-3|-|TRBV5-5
TGTGCCAGCAGCTCGAACCCAGGGGTAGATACGCAGTATTTT
CASSSNPGVDTQYF
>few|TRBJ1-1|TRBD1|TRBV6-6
TGTGCCAGCACCCCCGGGACAGGGAGGACTGAAGCTTTCTTT
CASTPGTGRTEAFF
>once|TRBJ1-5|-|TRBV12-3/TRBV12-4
TGTGCCAGCAACGGGGGGGGCAATCAGCCCCAGCATTTT
CASNGGGNQPQHF
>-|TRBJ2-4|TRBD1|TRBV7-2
TGTGCCAGCAGCTTAGCTGGGACAGGGAAAAACATTCAGTACTTC
CASSLAGTGKNIQYF
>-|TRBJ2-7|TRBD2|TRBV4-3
TGCGCCAGCAGCCAAACTCCGCGGGAGAGGTACGAGCAGTACTTC
CASSQTPRERYEQYF
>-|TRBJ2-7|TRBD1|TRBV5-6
TGTGCCAGCAGCCCCGCCGGGACAGGGATAAACGAGCAGTACTTC
CASSPAGTGINEQYF
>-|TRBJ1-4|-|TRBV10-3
TGTGCCACCCGGGACACCTCTAATGAAAAACTGTTTTTT
CATRDTSNEKLFF
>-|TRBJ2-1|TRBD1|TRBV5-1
TGCGCCAGCAGCCCGGGACAGACTTACAATGAGCAGTTCTTC
CASSPGQTYNEQFF
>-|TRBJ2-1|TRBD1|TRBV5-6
TGTGCCAGCAGCTACCGGGACAGGGCTGGGAATGAGCAGTTCTTC
CASSYRDRAGNEQFF
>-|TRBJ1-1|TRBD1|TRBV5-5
TGTGCCAGCAGCCCCCGAACAGGGGGAGAGGGGGAAGCTTTCTTT
CASSPRTGGEGEAFF
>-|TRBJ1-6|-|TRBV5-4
TGTGCCAGCAGCTTGGACAGACATTCACCCCTCCACTTT
CASSLDRHSPLHF
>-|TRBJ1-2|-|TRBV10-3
TGTGCCATCAGTCGGGAGGTCCATGGCTACACCTTC
CAISREVHGYTF
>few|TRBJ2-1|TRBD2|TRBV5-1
TGCGCCAGCAGCTTAGGTCCTAGCGGGAGTAGTGAGCAGTTCTTC
CASSLGPSGSSEQFF
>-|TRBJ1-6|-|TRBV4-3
TGCGCCAGCAGCCAAGCTTTAAGCTCCTATAATTCACCCCTCCACTTT
CASSQALSSYNSPLHF
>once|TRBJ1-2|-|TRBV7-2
TGTGCCAGCAGCTTAGCCGGGACACCCAACTATGGCTACACCTTC
CASSLAGTPNYGYTF
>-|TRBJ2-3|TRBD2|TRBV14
TGTGCCAGCAGCCAACTAGCGGGAGGACTACTCACAGATACGCAGTATTTT
CASSQLAGGLLTDTQYF
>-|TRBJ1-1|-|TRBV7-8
TGTGCCAGCAGCCCCCGACCGAACACTGAAGCTTTCTTT
CASSPRPNTEAFF
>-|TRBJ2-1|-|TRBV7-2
TGTGCCAGCAGCTTAGTTGGCTTTTACAATGAGCAGTTCTTC
CASSLVGFYNEQFF
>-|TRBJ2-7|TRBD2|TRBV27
TGTGCCAGCAGGTATAGCGGGACCCTATCTACCTACGAGCAGTACTTC
CASRYSGTLSTYEQYF
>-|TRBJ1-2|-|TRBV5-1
TGCGCCAGCACCGGTTTAGGATATTCAGGCTACACCTTC
CASTGLGYSGYTF